Listed below are T cell receptor beta chains from one sample, sequenced in a study of shared clonotypes between healthy human individuals. The protocol was immunoSEQ multiplex PCR, while the TCRdb copy is restricted to in-frame clones and leaves out a portion. The table records some 2,000,000 clones, approximately 94% of them present only once. Sequencing was carried out using naive CD8+ T cells sorted from blood. Receptor source: a man aged 18-30 years in good health. CDR3s include the opening cysteine and the closing phenylalanine or tryptophan. Fields, in order: CDR3 protein, clone size, V gene, J gene. A row's size may be missing; if present it is once, few, many or a size class.

CDR3 protein: CASGPRANTEAFF; clone size: NA; V gene: TRBV6-1; J gene: TRBJ1-1
CDR3 protein: CASSQDRSYEQYF; clone size: NA; V gene: TRBV4-3; J gene: TRBJ2-7
CDR3 protein: CASSPTNRAIEAFF; clone size: NA; V gene: TRBV27; J gene: TRBJ1-1
CDR3 protein: CASSLNGPSPETQYF; clone size: NA; V gene: TRBV5-1; J gene: TRBJ2-5
CDR3 protein: CASSLGRLAGGSSYNEQFF; clone size: once; V gene: TRBV7-9; J gene: TRBJ2-1
CDR3 protein: CASSPNRDYNSPLHF; clone size: NA; V gene: TRBV4-1; J gene: TRBJ1-6
CDR3 protein: CASSWLRQGQETQYF; clone size: NA; V gene: TRBV7-9; J gene: TRBJ2-5
CDR3 protein: CASTEGLAASYEQYF; clone size: NA; V gene: TRBV6-5; J gene: TRBJ2-7
CDR3 protein: CASRWGNGYTF; clone size: NA; V gene: TRBV19; J gene: TRBJ1-2
CDR3 protein: CASRGSASGANVLTF; clone size: NA; V gene: TRBV10-2; J gene: TRBJ2-6
CDR3 protein: CASSRDREEGETQYF; clone size: NA; V gene: TRBV7-9; J gene: TRBJ2-5
CDR3 protein: CASSSSKGTGGISTEAFF; clone size: NA; V gene: TRBV7-9; J gene: TRBJ1-1
CDR3 protein: CASSIEASGRVDEQYF; clone size: NA; V gene: TRBV19; J gene: TRBJ2-7
CDR3 protein: CASSQVLPGLAGVASDTQYF; clone size: NA; V gene: TRBV4-3; J gene: TRBJ2-3
CDR3 protein: CASSLGAGITGNTIYF; clone size: NA; V gene: TRBV5-1; J gene: TRBJ1-3
CDR3 protein: CASSPVTLWTGELFF; clone size: NA; V gene: TRBV27; J gene: TRBJ2-2
CDR3 protein: CASSVGQAGGLYEQYF; clone size: NA; V gene: TRBV9; J gene: TRBJ2-7
CDR3 protein: CASSSSGTADLTDTQYF; clone size: NA; V gene: TRBV5-5; J gene: TRBJ2-3
CDR3 protein: CASSLGGNEKLFF; clone size: few; V gene: TRBV7-9; J gene: TRBJ1-4
CDR3 protein: CASSRDLYEQYF; clone size: NA; V gene: TRBV7-9; J gene: TRBJ2-7
CDR3 protein: CASSLVGLALAKQFF; clone size: NA; V gene: TRBV7-9; J gene: TRBJ2-1
CDR3 protein: CASQGTGIENTEAFF; clone size: NA; V gene: TRBV19; J gene: TRBJ1-1
CDR3 protein: CASSGDETEAFF; clone size: NA; V gene: TRBV7-8; J gene: TRBJ1-1
CDR3 protein: CASSGHGPESEQYF; clone size: NA; V gene: TRBV25-1; J gene: TRBJ2-7
CDR3 protein: CASSWLDWASTDTQYF; clone size: NA; V gene: TRBV5-8; J gene: TRBJ2-3
CDR3 protein: CASSLRETVDTQYF; clone size: NA; V gene: TRBV5-4; J gene: TRBJ2-3
CDR3 protein: CAWAWTFQDTQYF; clone size: once; V gene: TRBV30; J gene: TRBJ2-5
CDR3 protein: CASSLGPGGLVTHPDTQYF; clone size: NA; V gene: TRBV7-3; J gene: TRBJ2-3
CDR3 protein: CSVGSGTSEAFF; clone size: few; V gene: TRBV29-1; J gene: TRBJ1-1
CDR3 protein: CATRGRVDSYNEQFF; clone size: NA; V gene: TRBV15; J gene: TRBJ2-1
CDR3 protein: CASSLWDRNQPQHF; clone size: NA; V gene: TRBV5-6; J gene: TRBJ1-5
CDR3 protein: CSVGGSQSSYNEQFF; clone size: NA; V gene: TRBV29-1; J gene: TRBJ2-1
CDR3 protein: CASTRRQGSEQYF; clone size: NA; V gene: TRBV2; J gene: TRBJ2-7
CDR3 protein: CASSISIEGGRQFF; clone size: NA; V gene: TRBV19; J gene: TRBJ2-1
CDR3 protein: CASSVGPTADTQYF; clone size: NA; V gene: TRBV9; J gene: TRBJ2-3
CDR3 protein: CASSEHPGQGYSPLHF; clone size: NA; V gene: TRBV2; J gene: TRBJ1-6
CDR3 protein: CASILLGSGYGYTF; clone size: NA; V gene: TRBV5-6; J gene: TRBJ1-2
CDR3 protein: CAWSVTGRAYNEQFF; clone size: NA; V gene: TRBV30; J gene: TRBJ2-1
CDR3 protein: CASSLLAGESYEQYF; clone size: NA; V gene: TRBV6-5; J gene: TRBJ2-7
CDR3 protein: CASSLGREGLGETQYF; clone size: NA; V gene: TRBV28; J gene: TRBJ2-5
CDR3 protein: CASSIRGHSYEQYF; clone size: many; V gene: TRBV28; J gene: TRBJ2-7
CDR3 protein: CASSLGDSTKYGYTF; clone size: NA; V gene: TRBV5-5; J gene: TRBJ1-2
CDR3 protein: CASSQGTSAYNEQFF; clone size: NA; V gene: TRBV4-3; J gene: TRBJ2-1
CDR3 protein: CASSPAPGAPTDTQYF; clone size: NA; V gene: TRBV4-2; J gene: TRBJ2-3
CDR3 protein: CASSLGVAEGFYEQYF; clone size: NA; V gene: TRBV5-1; J gene: TRBJ2-7
CDR3 protein: CAWGTENSYNEQFF; clone size: NA; V gene: TRBV30; J gene: TRBJ2-1
CDR3 protein: CASRPGLAGTPTDTQYF; clone size: NA; V gene: TRBV4-3; J gene: TRBJ2-3
CDR3 protein: CASSRDSFPTGELFF; clone size: NA; V gene: TRBV13; J gene: TRBJ2-2
CDR3 protein: CASSLPKFDKNTEAFF; clone size: NA; V gene: TRBV28; J gene: TRBJ1-1
CDR3 protein: CASSFGLAEFF; clone size: NA; V gene: TRBV5-6; J gene: TRBJ2-1
CDR3 protein: CASSYSTGEFYEQYF; clone size: NA; V gene: TRBV6-5; J gene: TRBJ2-7
CDR3 protein: CASSLVLAGGTNTGELFF; clone size: NA; V gene: TRBV7-6; J gene: TRBJ2-2